The present TCR beta chain was sequenced within a study of neurological immune-mediated disorders. A single run covered 15-18 subjects with over 170 million TCR-beta sequences. TCRdb recomputed calls from the 5' RACE reads with MiXCR, one row per CDR3 protein. The sample consists of fewer than 30,000 distinct CDR3 sequences, roughly 7% of them appearing once. This clonotype appeared many times. The specimen was PBMCs. The TCR originated in a woman between 40 and 50 years old in good health.

The CDR3 DNA reads TGCAGTGCTAGAGATTACCGGGGCGAGATGGTTACTGAAGCTTTCTTT. Amino acids: CSARDYRGEMVTEAFF. This chain uses TRBV20-1 with TRBJ1-1; perhaps TRBD1 as D (5 bases). The CDR3 is 16 residues long. Germline CDR1 is DFQATT and CDR2 is SNEGSKA (reference sequence). The ends were cut back, 0 bases at V and 5 bases at J, with 19 bases in the middle.